This T cell receptor (beta chain) is from a study of T cell responses to AZD1222 COVID-19 vaccine. Study conclusions and caveats: There were repertoire samples only from the period after the peak T cell response.

Germline CDR1 MNHEY, CDR2 SMNVEV (reference sequence). The CDR3 consists of 13 residues. Trimming pared 4 bases from V and 10 bases from J, leaving 17 bases between. Sequencing used immunoSEQ multiplex PCR; TCRdb keeps in-frame clones, though not all of them. This repertoire shows 65,000 to 80,000 clones, approximately 90% found once; its top ten account for roughly 4.9%. Of note for this clone: Its antigen is still unknown.

This specimen consisted of peripheral blood, obtained 28 days after the second dose of the MenACWY control vaccine. The source is an adult who received the MenACWY meningococcal vaccine as a control. The chain couples TRBV27 to TRBJ2-7, with D possibly matching TRBD1 (6 bases). CDR3 region: CASSSREGDLQYF. The CDR3 DNA is TGTGCCAGCAGTTCCCGAGAGGGGGATCTACAGTACTTC.